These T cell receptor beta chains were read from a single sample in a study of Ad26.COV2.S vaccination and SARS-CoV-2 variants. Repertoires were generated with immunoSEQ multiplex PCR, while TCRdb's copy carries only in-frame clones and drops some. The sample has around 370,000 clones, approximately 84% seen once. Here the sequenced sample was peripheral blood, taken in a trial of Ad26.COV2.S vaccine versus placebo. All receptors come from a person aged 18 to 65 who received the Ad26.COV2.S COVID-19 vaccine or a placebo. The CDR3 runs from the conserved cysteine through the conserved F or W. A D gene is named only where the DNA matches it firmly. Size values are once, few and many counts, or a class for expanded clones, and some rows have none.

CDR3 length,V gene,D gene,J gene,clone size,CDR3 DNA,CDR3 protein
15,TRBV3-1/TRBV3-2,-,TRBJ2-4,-,TGTGCCAGCAGCCGGCCAGCGGGAGCCAAAAACATTCAGTACTTC,CASSRPAGAKNIQYF
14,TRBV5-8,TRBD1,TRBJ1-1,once,TGTGCCAGCAGCTTACGGACAGGGAAGGTGGTCGCTTTCTTT,CASSLRTGKVVAFF
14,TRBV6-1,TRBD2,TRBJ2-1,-,TGTGCCAGCCGTCCTAGCGGGAGTAGCAATGAGCAGTTCTTC,CASRPSGSSNEQFF
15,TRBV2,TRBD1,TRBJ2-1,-,TGTGCCAGCTTACTGGGACAGGGAAGTGCGAGGGAGCAGTTCTTC,CASLLGQGSAREQFF
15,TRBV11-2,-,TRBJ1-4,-,TGTGCCAGCAGCCCCCTCCCGGGGGTTGGGGAAAAACTGTTTTTT,CASSPLPGVGEKLFF
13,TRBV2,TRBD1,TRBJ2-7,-,TGTGCCGGGGGACAGGGGGTGGCATACGAGCAGTACTTC,CAGGQGVAYEQYF
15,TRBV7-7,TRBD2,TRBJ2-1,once,TGTGCTAGCAGCTTAGGCGCGGGGGGCTGGGATGAGCAGTTCTTC,CASSLGAGGWDEQFF
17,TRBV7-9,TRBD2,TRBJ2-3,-,TGTGCCAGCACCCTGGGACTAGCGGAGCGGGTTACAGATACGCAGTATTTT,CASTLGLAERVTDTQYF
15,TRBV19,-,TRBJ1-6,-,TGTGCCAGTAGTATAGAGCAGGGGCCGTCGGCACCCCTCCACTTT,CASSIEQGPSAPLHF
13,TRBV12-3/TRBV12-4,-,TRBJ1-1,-,TGTGCCAGCAGTTTCTGGGGGCCCACTGAAGCTTTCTTT,CASSFWGPTEAFF
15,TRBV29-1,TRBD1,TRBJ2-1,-,TGCAGCGTTGAGACGATGTGGACAGGGTGGTATGAGCAGTTCTTC,CSVETMWTGWYEQFF
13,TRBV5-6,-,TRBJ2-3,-,TGTGCCAGCAGCTTGGACCCAACGGATACGCAGTATTTT,CASSLDPTDTQYF
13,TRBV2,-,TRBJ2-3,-,TGTGCCAGCGAGACAGTTAGCACAGATACGCAGTATTTT,CASETVSTDTQYF
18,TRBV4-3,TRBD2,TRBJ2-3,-,TGCGCCAGCAGCCAAGATACCCCTCCCCGACTAGCGCCAGATACGCAGTATTTT,CASSQDTPPRLAPDTQYF
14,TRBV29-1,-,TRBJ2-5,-,TGCAGCGCCGAGGGCTCTACGGCCCAAGAGACCCAGTACTTC,CSAEGSTAQETQYF
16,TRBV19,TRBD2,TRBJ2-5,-,TGTGCCAGTAGTATCGGGGCTAGCGGGAGTAGAGAGACCCAGTACTTC,CASSIGASGSRETQYF
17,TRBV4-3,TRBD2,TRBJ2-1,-,TGCGCCAGCAGCCCCGGGACTAGCGGGATAGCCGGGCAGGAGCAGTTCTTC,CASSPGTSGIAGQEQFF
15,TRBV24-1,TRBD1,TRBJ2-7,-,TGTGCCACCAGTGATCCCGACAGGGGGAACTACGAGCAGTACTTC,CATSDPDRGNYEQYF
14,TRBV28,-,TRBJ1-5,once,TGTGCCATCCACCAAGGGGGGGGGAATCAGCCCCAGCATTTT,CAIHQGGGNQPQHF
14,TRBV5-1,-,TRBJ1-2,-,TGCGCCAGCAGCTTGGAGACGCCGAACTATGGCTACACCTTC,CASSLETPNYGYTF
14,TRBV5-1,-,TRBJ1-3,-,TGCGCCAGCAGCTTTAGTGACGAAGGAAACACCATATATTTT,CASSFSDEGNTIYF
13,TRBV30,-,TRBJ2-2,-,TGTGCCTGGAGGGACAGGAACACCGGGGAGCTGTTTTTT,CAWRDRNTGELFF
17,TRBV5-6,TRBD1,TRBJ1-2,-,TGTGCCAGCAGCCAAGGGACAGGGTCTACCTCCTACTATGGCTACACCTTC,CASSQGTGSTSYYGYTF